The rows below give T cell receptor beta chains drawn from one sample of a study of T cell repertoires in cytomegalovirus infection. MiXCR, applied by TCRdb to the reads, yields one record per CDR3 protein. The sample has 570,000 or so distinct CDR3 sequences, 35% to 50% seen once. The antigens for these receptors are not known. Here the sequenced sample was cultured PBMCs, taken from culture after CMV antigen stimulation. The receptors were gathered from a human donor in good health (CMV status not recorded). Some clones in this sample may be carry-over from other donors' samples. Both conserved end residues are part of each CDR3. The order of the fields is J gene, clone size, D gene, V gene, CDR3 DNA, CDR3 protein. D genes are given only for firm matches. For some rows the clone size is stated as once, few or many, or as a class when expanded; others skip it.

j_gene: TRBJ2-7; abundance: few; d_gene: .; v_gene: TRBV6-5; CDR3nt: TGTGCCAGCAGTTACAGGGACAACTCCTACGAGCAGTACTTC; CDR3aa: CASSYRDNSYEQYF
j_gene: TRBJ2-1; abundance: .; d_gene: TRBD2; v_gene: TRBV11-2; CDR3nt: TGTGCCAGCAGCGGGAGCCCTAGCGGGAGGCGGTACAATGAGCAGTTCTTC; CDR3aa: CASSGSPSGRRYNEQFF
j_gene: TRBJ1-1; abundance: .; d_gene: .; v_gene: TRBV7-2; CDR3nt: TGTGCCAGCAGCTTAGCGACTTGGGCGGTTGAAGCTTTCTTT; CDR3aa: CASSLATWAVEAFF
j_gene: TRBJ2-2; abundance: few; d_gene: .; v_gene: TRBV6-2/TRBV6-3; CDR3nt: TGTGCCAGCAGTTACTACTCTGCCGGGGAGCTGTTTTTT; CDR3aa: CASSYYSAGELFF
j_gene: TRBJ2-7; abundance: .; d_gene: .; v_gene: TRBV11-2; CDR3nt: TGTGCCAGCAGCCCGAATTGGGCTACCTACGAGCAGTACTTC; CDR3aa: CASSPNWATYEQYF
j_gene: TRBJ1-5; abundance: .; d_gene: TRBD1; v_gene: TRBV2; CDR3nt: TGTGCCAGCACTTCGGACAGGTCCAGCAATCAGCCCCAGCATTTT; CDR3aa: CASTSDRSSNQPQHF
j_gene: TRBJ2-1; abundance: few; d_gene: TRBD2; v_gene: TRBV12-3/TRBV12-4; CDR3nt: TGTGCCAGCAGTTTATGGTCTAGCGGGTCCTACAATGAGCAGTTCTTC; CDR3aa: CASSLWSSGSYNEQFF
j_gene: TRBJ2-1; abundance: few; d_gene: .; v_gene: TRBV6-2/TRBV6-3; CDR3nt: TGTGCCAGCAAAGGGGGCTCCTACAATGAGCAGTTCTTC; CDR3aa: CASKGGSYNEQFF
j_gene: TRBJ2-1; abundance: few; d_gene: .; v_gene: TRBV11-3; CDR3nt: TGTGCCAGCAGCCCCGGGGGGCCGAATGAGCAGTTCTTC; CDR3aa: CASSPGGPNEQFF
j_gene: TRBJ2-7; abundance: .; d_gene: .; v_gene: TRBV10-3; CDR3nt: TGTGCCATCAGTGGCCGGGACGGGCGGGACGAGCAGTACTTC; CDR3aa: CAISGRDGRDEQYF
j_gene: TRBJ2-5; abundance: .; d_gene: TRBD1; v_gene: TRBV10-3; CDR3nt: TGTGCCATCGGGGACAGGGAGAAAGAGACCCAGTACTTC; CDR3aa: CAIGDREKETQYF
j_gene: TRBJ1-1; abundance: few; d_gene: TRBD1; v_gene: TRBV20-1; CDR3nt: TGCAGTGCAGGGACAGGGACTATTGCTTTCTTT; CDR3aa: CSAGTGTIAFF
j_gene: TRBJ1-2; abundance: .; d_gene: .; v_gene: TRBV11-2; CDR3nt: TGTGCCAGCAGCTCGTCGACAGGTCCTAACTATGGCTACACCTTC; CDR3aa: CASSSSTGPNYGYTF
j_gene: TRBJ2-1; abundance: .; d_gene: .; v_gene: TRBV20-1; CDR3nt: TGCAGTGCCCTTCGTGGGAATACCTACAATGAGCAGTTCTTC; CDR3aa: CSALRGNTYNEQFF
j_gene: TRBJ2-5; abundance: .; d_gene: TRBD1; v_gene: TRBV19; CDR3nt: TGTGCCAGTAGTATAGCGGACAGGAAGGAGACCCAGTACTTC; CDR3aa: CASSIADRKETQYF
j_gene: TRBJ1-2; abundance: .; d_gene: .; v_gene: TRBV3-1; CDR3nt: TGTGCCAGCAGCCAAGGATGGGGGGCGGCTAACACCTTC; CDR3aa: CASSQGWGAANTF
j_gene: TRBJ2-7; abundance: .; d_gene: TRBD2; v_gene: TRBV7-2; CDR3nt: TGTGCCAGCAGCTCAGGGACTAGCGGAGGGCTCTGGGAGCAGTACTTC; CDR3aa: CASSSGTSGGLWEQYF
j_gene: TRBJ2-1; abundance: few; d_gene: TRBD2; v_gene: TRBV11-2; CDR3nt: TGTGCCAGCAGGGCGCTGAGCGGGGGGTACAATGAGCAGTTCTTC; CDR3aa: CASRALSGGYNEQFF
j_gene: TRBJ1-1; abundance: .; d_gene: TRBD1; v_gene: TRBV4-3; CDR3nt: TGCGCCAGCAGCCAAGGAAGACAGGGGTTGAACACTGAAGCTTTCTTT; CDR3aa: CASSQGRQGLNTEAFF
j_gene: TRBJ1-2; abundance: few; d_gene: .; v_gene: TRBV2; CDR3nt: TGTGCCAGCACCCTCGGCAGCCTCTATGGCTACACCTTC; CDR3aa: CASTLGSLYGYTF
j_gene: TRBJ2-1; abundance: few; d_gene: TRBD2; v_gene: TRBV10-3; CDR3nt: TGTGCCATCAGTGGACCTGAAACGGGACTAGCGGGGGGTTACAATGAGCAGTTCTTC; CDR3aa: CAISGPETGLAGGYNEQFF
j_gene: TRBJ2-3; abundance: .; d_gene: .; v_gene: TRBV7-6; CDR3nt: TGTGCCAGCAGCTTAATGAGCGGCGGTTCAGATACGCAGTATTTT; CDR3aa: CASSLMSGGSDTQYF
j_gene: TRBJ1-1; abundance: .; d_gene: TRBD1; v_gene: TRBV7-9; CDR3nt: TGTGCCAGCAGCGGACAGGGCTTGGGCGCTTTCTTT; CDR3aa: CASSGQGLGAFF
j_gene: TRBJ2-7; abundance: few; d_gene: .; v_gene: TRBV4-1; CDR3nt: TGCGCCAGCAGCCAAGATTACTGGACCTCCTACGAGCAGTACTTC; CDR3aa: CASSQDYWTSYEQYF
j_gene: TRBJ2-1; abundance: .; d_gene: TRBD2; v_gene: TRBV4-1; CDR3nt: TGCGCCAGCAGCCAAGGGACTAGCGGGAGTAGTGAGCAGTTCTTC; CDR3aa: CASSQGTSGSSEQFF
j_gene: TRBJ1-5; abundance: .; d_gene: .; v_gene: TRBV20-1; CDR3nt: TGCAGTGCTAGACAGGGCCCGGATCAGCCCCAGCATTTT; CDR3aa: CSARQGPDQPQHF
j_gene: TRBJ2-1; abundance: many; d_gene: TRBD2; v_gene: TRBV7-2; CDR3nt: TGTGCCAGCAGCATCCGACTAGCGGGGGGCAATGAGCAGTTCTTC; CDR3aa: CASSIRLAGGNEQFF
j_gene: TRBJ1-1; abundance: few; d_gene: .; v_gene: TRBV20-1; CDR3nt: TGCAGTGCTAGAAGCCCGGGGCTCGCCACTGAAGCTTTCTTT; CDR3aa: CSARSPGLATEAFF
j_gene: TRBJ1-1; abundance: many; d_gene: .; v_gene: TRBV7-2; CDR3nt: TGTGCCAGCAGCTGGACACCCACTATGAACACTGAAGCTTTCTTT; CDR3aa: CASSWTPTMNTEAFF
j_gene: TRBJ2-1; abundance: .; d_gene: .; v_gene: TRBV12-3/TRBV12-4; CDR3nt: TGTGCCAGCAGTAACCAGTGGAATGAGCAGTTCTTC; CDR3aa: CASSNQWNEQFF
j_gene: TRBJ2-7; abundance: .; d_gene: .; v_gene: TRBV20-1; CDR3nt: TGCAGTGCTAGACCTTTGAGGGCTGGGAGATCCACGCGGGCATACGAGCAGTACTTC; CDR3aa: CSARPLRAGRSTRAYEQYF
j_gene: TRBJ2-6; abundance: few; d_gene: .; v_gene: TRBV6-5; CDR3nt: TGTGCCAGCAGTTACTCCAACTCTGGGGCCAACGTCCTGACTTTC; CDR3aa: CASSYSNSGANVLTF
j_gene: TRBJ2-2; abundance: .; d_gene: .; v_gene: TRBV7-2; CDR3nt: TGTGCCAGCAGGGGGACTCTTAACACCGGGGAGCTGTTTTTT; CDR3aa: CASRGTLNTGELFF
j_gene: TRBJ2-3; abundance: many; d_gene: .; v_gene: TRBV7-2; CDR3nt: TGTGCCAGCAGTCCTCCCGGGACAGATACGCAGTATTTT; CDR3aa: CASSPPGTDTQYF
j_gene: TRBJ2-3; abundance: .; d_gene: TRBD2; v_gene: TRBV6-2/TRBV6-3; CDR3nt: TGTGCCAGCGGTTTGACTAGCGGGAGGATAGATACGCAGTATTTT; CDR3aa: CASGLTSGRIDTQYF
j_gene: TRBJ2-1; abundance: few; d_gene: .; v_gene: TRBV7-7; CDR3nt: TGTGCCAGCAGCTTACCAGGGGCCAATGAGCAGTTCTTC; CDR3aa: CASSLPGANEQFF
j_gene: TRBJ2-1; abundance: .; d_gene: TRBD2; v_gene: TRBV20-1; CDR3nt: TGCAGTGCTAGATCTGGGACTAGACCCCTCAATGAGCAGTTCTTC; CDR3aa: CSARSGTRPLNEQFF
j_gene: TRBJ2-1; abundance: few; d_gene: .; v_gene: TRBV7-9; CDR3nt: TGTGCCAGCAGCCGGATCGTACGATCCAATGAGCAGTTCTTC; CDR3aa: CASSRIVRSNEQFF
j_gene: TRBJ2-7; abundance: .; d_gene: .; v_gene: TRBV10-3; CDR3nt: TGTGCCATCTTTAAGACAGATACCTACGAGCAGTACTTC; CDR3aa: CAIFKTDTYEQYF
j_gene: TRBJ2-3; abundance: .; d_gene: TRBD1; v_gene: TRBV24-1; CDR3nt: TGTGCCACCAGTGAAAGACAGGGGAGCACAGATACGCAGTATTTT; CDR3aa: CATSERQGSTDTQYF